This T cell receptor beta chain is drawn from a study of T-cell reconstitution after alpha-beta-depleted transplantation in children (dated by TCRdb to the mid-2010s). Notes on the research overall: Using TCR repertoire profiling, the study quantitatively followed how T-cell immune reconstitution unfolded in children after TCRalphabeta/CD19-depleted allogeneic hematopoietic cell transplantation.

Details on this clonotype: Its antigen is not yet known. Base qualities are not at hand, and no much larger clone is one base apart.

To prepare the library, PCR was applied. TCRdb shows the sequencer as Illumina HiSeq 2500. To normalize quantification of the TCRbeta repertoire, the TCR libraries were built with molecular barcoding that relied on unique molecular identifiers. TCRdb reworked the public reads: Q25 trimming with fastp, MiXCR clone assembly, productive beta chains retained. For every CDR3 protein sequence, its rows merge into one entry that carries the most common genes and DNA. The sample table shows just under 550,000 distinct CDR3 sequences, and about 18% are seen once. Of the sample, less than 4% is held by the ten largest clones. Counted from cysteine to phenylalanine, this CDR3 has 12 amino acids. The read is trimmed to its CDR3 DNA, 36 bases read in frame from base 1. The germline V gene (reference sequence) gives CDR1 as DFQATT and CDR2 as SNEGSKA. V is cut by 0 bases and J by 13 bases, and the space between the germline ends is 12 bases.

The specimen comprised PBMCs from the stem cell graft donor, sampled from the stem cell graft. The TCR originated in a human donor who donated a stem cell graft to a child with acute lymphoblastic leukemia. Recombination joined TRBV20-1 with TRBJ1-4; a tentative D match to TRBD1 spans 6 bases. The base sequence is TGCAGTGCTAGAGATCTCATAGGGGGACTGTTTTTT. This yields the protein CSARDLIGGLFF.